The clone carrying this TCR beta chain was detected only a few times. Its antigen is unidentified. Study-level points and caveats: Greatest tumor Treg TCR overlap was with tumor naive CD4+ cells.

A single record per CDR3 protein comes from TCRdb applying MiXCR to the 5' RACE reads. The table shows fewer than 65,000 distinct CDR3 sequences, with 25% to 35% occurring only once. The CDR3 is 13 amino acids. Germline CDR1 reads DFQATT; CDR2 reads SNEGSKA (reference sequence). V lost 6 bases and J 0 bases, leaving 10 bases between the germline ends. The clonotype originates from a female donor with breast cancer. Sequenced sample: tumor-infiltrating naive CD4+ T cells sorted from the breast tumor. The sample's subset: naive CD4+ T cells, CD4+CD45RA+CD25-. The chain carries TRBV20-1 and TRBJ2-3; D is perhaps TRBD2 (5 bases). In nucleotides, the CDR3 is TGCAGTGCCAGCGGCGGGAGCACAGATACGCAGTATTTT. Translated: CSASGGSTDTQYF.